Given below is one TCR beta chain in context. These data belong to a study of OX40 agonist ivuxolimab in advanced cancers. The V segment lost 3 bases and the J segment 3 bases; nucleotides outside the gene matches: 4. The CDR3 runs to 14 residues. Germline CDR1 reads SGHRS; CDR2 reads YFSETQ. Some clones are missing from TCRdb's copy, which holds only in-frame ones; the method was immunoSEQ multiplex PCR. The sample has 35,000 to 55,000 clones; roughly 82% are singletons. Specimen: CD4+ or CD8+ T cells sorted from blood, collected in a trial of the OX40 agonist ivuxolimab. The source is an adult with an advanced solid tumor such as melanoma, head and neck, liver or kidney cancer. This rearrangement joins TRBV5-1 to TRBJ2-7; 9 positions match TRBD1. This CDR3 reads CASSYRQGDYEQYF. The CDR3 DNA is TGCGCCAGCAGCTATAGACAGGGGGACTACGAGCAGTACTTC.